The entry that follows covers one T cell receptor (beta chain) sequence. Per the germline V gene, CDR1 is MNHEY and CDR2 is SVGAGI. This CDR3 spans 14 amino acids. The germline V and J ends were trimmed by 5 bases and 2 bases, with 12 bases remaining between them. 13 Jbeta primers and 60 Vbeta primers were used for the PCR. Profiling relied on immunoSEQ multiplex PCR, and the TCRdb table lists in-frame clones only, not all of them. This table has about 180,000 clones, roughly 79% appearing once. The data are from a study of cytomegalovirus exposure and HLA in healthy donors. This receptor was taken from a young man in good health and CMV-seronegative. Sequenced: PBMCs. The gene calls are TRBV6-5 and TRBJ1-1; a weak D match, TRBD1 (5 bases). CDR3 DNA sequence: TGTGCCAGCAGTCGGGGGGGGTTAAACACTGAAGCTTTCTTT. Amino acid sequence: CASSRGGLNTEAFF.